This record concerns one T cell receptor (beta chain) sequence. The length of the CDR3 is 13 residues. Trimming removed 1 base from V and 5 bases from J, with 8 bases in between. From germline, CDR1 is SGHTA and CDR2 FQGNSA. Sorting gave populations that all exceeded 95% purity. The source of the sample is a study of beta chain features in type 1 diabetes. Sequenced material consisted of expressed TCRB transcripts (all of the isolated RNA was reverse transcribed). Assay: immunoSEQ multiplex PCR; the TCRdb copy retains only in-frame clones and omits some. This table has hundreds of thousands of clones, 15% to 19% appearing once.

Sequencing used naive CD4+ T cells from blood. J is TRBJ2-5 and V is TRBV7-2; the D is unclear. The sequence was collected from a man aged 18 to 30 in good health. DNA for the CDR3: TGTGCCAGCAGCTTAGTTGCGGTGGAGACCCAGTACTTC. This codes for CASSLVAVETQYF.